This T cell receptor beta chain was observed in a study of blood T cell repertoires in COVID-19. Study at large: The United States, Italy and Spain provided the acute and convalescent COVID-19 samples.

The germline V and J ends were trimmed by 0 bases and 6 bases, with 9 bases remaining between them. Per germline, CDR1 SGDLS and CDR2 YYNGEE. CDR3 length: 14 amino acids. The assay was immunoSEQ multiplex PCR, and TCRdb's table has in-frame clones only and misses some. This sample has roughly 140,000 clones, with 81% found just once. This chain links TRBV9 with TRBJ2-2, with D possibly being TRBD2 (5 bases). The TCR comes from a human donor with acute or convalescent COVID-19. The donor label of this sample is uncertain. The material sequenced was peripheral blood. CDR3 protein: CASSVATRAGELFF. Here the CDR3 DNA reads TGTGCCAGCAGCGTAGCTACGAGGGCCGGGGAGCTGTTTTTT.